This TCR beta chain appears in the sequencing data of a study of T-cell reconstitution after alpha-beta-depleted transplantation in children. During its preparation, the TCRbeta library received unique molecular identifiers. TCRdb re-called the PCR reads through MiXCR, storing one row per CDR3 protein. The data show about 490,000 distinct CDR3 sequences, with under 12% seen just once and approximately 2% held by the top ten. This clonotype has a count of ten or more. Trimming stripped 1 base from V and 3 bases from J, with 10 bases between. Per germline, CDR1 LGHNA and CDR2 YSLEER. This CDR3 is built from 14 residues.

V gene TRBV4-3 combines with J gene TRBJ2-7; no firm D call. The receptor's source is a child under 10 years old with inherited bone marrow failure, due to receive a stem cell transplant. Sequenced material: PBMCs, taken before TCRalphabeta/CD19-depleted stem cell transplant. CDR3 sequence: CASSQVVQSYEQYF. CDR3 coding DNA: TGCGCCAGCAGCCAAGTAGTCCAAAGCTACGAGCAGTACTTC.